These T cell receptor beta chains were read from a single sample in a study of T cell repertoires in cytomegalovirus infection. TCRdb processed the reads anew with MiXCR; each CDR3 protein has one entry. The table records about 770,000 distinct CDR3 sequences, just under 30% of them present only once. These receptors lack a known antigen. The source was cultured CD8+ T cells from PBMCs, collected from culture after CMV antigen stimulation. Receptors were obtained from a human donor in good health (CMV status not recorded). Some clones in this sample may be carry-over from other donors' samples. Each CDR3 is given with its conserved first and last residue. The D gene is left open where the match is weak. Clone size is shown for a subset of rows, as once, few, many or a class of expanded clone.

j_gene: TRBJ2-1; v_gene: TRBV6-2/TRBV6-3; d_gene: TRBD2; abundance: .; CDR3nt: TGTGCCAGCAGTTACTCGATACTAGCGGCCTGCAATGAGCAGTTCTTC; CDR3aa: CASSYSILAACNEQFF
j_gene: TRBJ2-7; v_gene: TRBV20-1; d_gene: TRBD2; abundance: .; CDR3nt: TGCAGTGCTAGAGATCTTAGCGGGGGTCCCTACGAGCAGTACTTC; CDR3aa: CSARDLSGGPYEQYF
j_gene: TRBJ2-3; v_gene: TRBV4-1; d_gene: .; abundance: few; CDR3nt: TGCGCCAGCAGCCAAGATAGCGGTCGGAAGTATTTT; CDR3aa: CASSQDSGRKYF
j_gene: TRBJ1-1; v_gene: TRBV18; d_gene: .; abundance: few; CDR3nt: TGTGCCAGCTCACCCCCCGGGGAAACTGAAGCTTTCTTT; CDR3aa: CASSPPGETEAFF
j_gene: TRBJ1-4; v_gene: TRBV29-1; d_gene: .; abundance: .; CDR3nt: TGCAGCGTTGAAGACCAAAAGGGGTTTGCAACTAATGAAAAACTGTTTTTT; CDR3aa: CSVEDQKGFATNEKLFF
j_gene: TRBJ1-2; v_gene: TRBV27; d_gene: .; abundance: .; CDR3nt: TGTGCCAGCAGTTGGCTTACCTCGGGACATCCTAACTATGGCTACACCTTC; CDR3aa: CASSWLTSGHPNYGYTF
j_gene: TRBJ1-2; v_gene: TRBV9; d_gene: TRBD1; abundance: .; CDR3nt: TGTGCCAGCAGCGGAGGAGGGACAGCCCAAGGCTACACCTTC; CDR3aa: CASSGGGTAQGYTF
j_gene: TRBJ1-5; v_gene: TRBV7-9; d_gene: .; abundance: many; CDR3nt: TGTGCCAGCAGCTTAATAGGAGGGACGAAAAATCAGCCCCAGCATTTT; CDR3aa: CASSLIGGTKNQPQHF
j_gene: TRBJ1-2; v_gene: TRBV25-1; d_gene: .; abundance: .; CDR3nt: TGTGCCAGCAGTGCCTTAAGGGGGGCTAACTATGGCTACACCTTC; CDR3aa: CASSALRGANYGYTF
j_gene: TRBJ1-1; v_gene: TRBV6-2/TRBV6-3; d_gene: TRBD1; abundance: .; CDR3nt: TGTGCCAGCAGGCCCCCGGCTGACAGGGTAGACACTGAAGCTTTCTTT; CDR3aa: CASRPPADRVDTEAFF
j_gene: TRBJ2-1; v_gene: TRBV6-2/TRBV6-3; d_gene: TRBD2; abundance: few; CDR3nt: TGTGCCAGCAGCCTACTAGCGGGGGGGTATACCTACAATGAGCAGTTCTTC; CDR3aa: CASSLLAGGYTYNEQFF
j_gene: TRBJ2-1; v_gene: TRBV7-2; d_gene: TRBD2; abundance: .; CDR3nt: TGTGCCAGCAGCTTAAGAACAGCGGGGGTGGACAATGAGCAGTTCTTC; CDR3aa: CASSLRTAGVDNEQFF
j_gene: TRBJ1-2; v_gene: TRBV25-1; d_gene: TRBD1; abundance: few; CDR3nt: TGTGCCAGCACCCCCAGGGGGGACTATGGCTACACCTTC; CDR3aa: CASTPRGDYGYTF
j_gene: TRBJ1-1; v_gene: TRBV9; d_gene: .; abundance: .; CDR3nt: TGTGCCAGCAGCGTAGGGGGCGGTCGTCCTGAAGCTTTCTTT; CDR3aa: CASSVGGGRPEAFF
j_gene: TRBJ2-1; v_gene: TRBV5-3; d_gene: TRBD2; abundance: .; CDR3nt: TGTGCCAGCAGCTCTCGGGCGGGGGGGCCTAAAAATGAGCAGTTCTTC; CDR3aa: CASSSRAGGPKNEQFF
j_gene: TRBJ1-4; v_gene: TRBV7-2; d_gene: TRBD1; abundance: many; CDR3nt: TGTGCCAGCAGCTTGGGACAAACAGGGGCGTTGAGGAGAAATGAAAAACTGTTTTTT; CDR3aa: CASSLGQTGALRRNEKLFF
j_gene: TRBJ1-1; v_gene: TRBV28; d_gene: TRBD1; abundance: few; CDR3nt: TGTGCCAGCAGTTTAGGGACAGGGTTTTTCGGAGCTTTCTTT; CDR3aa: CASSLGTGFFGAFF
j_gene: TRBJ1-2; v_gene: TRBV7-9; d_gene: .; abundance: .; CDR3nt: TGTGCCAGCAGCCCCGACGTGAGAAACTATGGCTACACCTTC; CDR3aa: CASSPDVRNYGYTF
j_gene: TRBJ1-1; v_gene: TRBV15; d_gene: .; abundance: .; CDR3nt: TGTGCCACCAGCAGGGGGGGGACTGAAGCTTTCTTT; CDR3aa: CATSRGGTEAFF
j_gene: TRBJ2-3; v_gene: TRBV14; d_gene: TRBD1; abundance: .; CDR3nt: TGTGCCAGCAGGGATATGACAGGGTTGGAGACAGATACGCAGTATTTT; CDR3aa: CASRDMTGLETDTQYF
j_gene: TRBJ2-1; v_gene: TRBV6-6; d_gene: .; abundance: few; CDR3nt: TGTGCCAGCAGTTACCTAACCGGGACGCAGGACTACAATGAGCAGTTCTTC; CDR3aa: CASSYLTGTQDYNEQFF
j_gene: TRBJ1-5; v_gene: TRBV20-1; d_gene: .; abundance: .; CDR3nt: TGCAGTGCCCCAAATAGGGCCCTGGATGACCAGCCCCAGCATTTT; CDR3aa: CSAPNRALDDQPQHF
j_gene: TRBJ2-5; v_gene: TRBV27; d_gene: .; abundance: many; CDR3nt: TGTGCCAGCAGTCGGGGCGTCCAAGAGACCCAGTACTTC; CDR3aa: CASSRGVQETQYF
j_gene: TRBJ2-2; v_gene: TRBV11-3; d_gene: TRBD1; abundance: .; CDR3nt: TGTGCCAGCAGCTCCTGGGACAGGGGAAACACCGGGGAGCTGTTTTTT; CDR3aa: CASSSWDRGNTGELFF
j_gene: TRBJ1-2; v_gene: TRBV19; d_gene: .; abundance: few; CDR3nt: TGTGCCTCTTCCGGGGCCGACTACACCTTC; CDR3aa: CASSGADYTF
j_gene: TRBJ2-1; v_gene: TRBV7-8; d_gene: .; abundance: few; CDR3nt: TGTGCCAGCAGCTTAAAGTCAGTCGCAGGGAATGAGCAGTTCTTC; CDR3aa: CASSLKSVAGNEQFF
j_gene: TRBJ2-1; v_gene: TRBV7-3; d_gene: TRBD1; abundance: many; CDR3nt: TGTGCCAGCAGCTTAAGAGGGGGCAGGGCCCACAATGAGCAGTTCTTC; CDR3aa: CASSLRGGRAHNEQFF
j_gene: TRBJ1-1; v_gene: TRBV27; d_gene: .; abundance: .; CDR3nt: TGTGCCAGCAGTTTTCCGGACTCCGGTGAAGCTTTCTTT; CDR3aa: CASSFPDSGEAFF
j_gene: TRBJ1-3; v_gene: TRBV5-5; d_gene: .; abundance: .; CDR3nt: TGTGCCAGCAGCTTAAACGGAGACTCTGGAAACACCATATATTTT; CDR3aa: CASSLNGDSGNTIYF
j_gene: TRBJ2-5; v_gene: TRBV7-6; d_gene: .; abundance: many; CDR3nt: TGTGCCAGCAGCCCTCGCGCGGGGGCTGGGGAGACCCAGTACTTC; CDR3aa: CASSPRAGAGETQYF